The 30 T cell receptor beta chains reported below all come from one sample, sequenced in a study of CD8+CD57+ T cells in acquired aplastic anemia. Genomic DNA, serving as template, underwent TCR beta VDJ and CDR3 profiling. Each CDR3 protein gets one entry after TCRdb re-called the reads with MiXCR. The sample includes roughly 200,000 distinct CDR3 sequences, around 63% of them seen just once. The sequenced sample consisted of sorted CD4+, CD8+, or CD8+CD57+ T cells (not recorded which) from PBMCs. Source of these receptors: a human donor in good health.

This clonotype was found a few times. A much more abundant neighbour one base away suggests this may be a read error. V is TRBV12-3 or TRBV12-4 and J is TRBJ1-6; D gene uncertain. The CDR3 is 13 amino acids. In DNA form, the CDR3 reads TGTGTCAGCACCCAAACCCCGAGAGAGTCCCTCCACTTT. Its translation: CVSTQTPRESLHF.

The chain couples TRBV29-1 to TRBJ2-2; D uncertain. The CDR3 extends over 14 amino acids. From germline, CDR1 is SQVTM and CDR2 ANQGSEA. V dropped 4 bases and J dropped 1 base, with 10 bases sitting between them. The chain's CDR3 is CSVGDAMNTGELFF. The CDR3 nucleotides are TGCAGCGTTGGAGACGCCATGAACACCGGGGAGCTGTTTTTT.

V gene TRBV10-3 combines with J gene TRBJ2-3; 11 bases match TRBD1. This CDR3 is built from 15 residues. V was pared by 2 bases and J by 4 bases, with 2 bases of the junction left unmatched. The germline V gene encodes CDR1 ENHRY and CDR2 SYGVKD. Written as DNA, the CDR3 is TGTGCCATCAGTGAGGCGGGACAGGGGGCAGATACGCAGTATTTT. Translation: CAISEAGQGADTQYF.

Comments on this clonotype: The junction does not match germline at one end; this may be a read error. This chain connects TRBV6-5 to TRBJ2-5; the D gene is possibly TRBD1 (5 bases). In germline, CDR1 is MNHEY, CDR2 SVGAGI. The CDR3 runs 11 residues. The CDR3 DNA is TGTGCCAGCAGAGGACAAGGGACCCAGTACTTC. The encoded protein is CASRGQGTQYF.

CDR3 residues: CATSDFGTSGAFF. In DNA form, the CDR3 reads TGTGCCACCAGTGATTTCGGGACAAGCGGAGCTTTCTTT. The chain is built from TRBV24-1 and TRBJ1-1, with D tentatively TRBD1 (6 bases). V lost 1 base and J 10 bases, leaving 12 bases between the germline ends. This CDR3 contains 13 residues. The germline V gene encodes CDR1 KGHDR and CDR2 SFDVKD.

In its sample, this clonotype was seen many times. This chain links TRBV9 with TRBJ1-2, with D possibly TRBD1 on 6 matching bases. This CDR3 region has 16 residues. Germline V gene sequence: CDR1 SGDLS, CDR2 YYNGEE. Trimming cost V 3 bases and J 0 bases, with 15 bases left between them. This CDR3 is CASSGNTGTSNYGYTF. CDR3 DNA sequence: TGTGCCAGCAGCGGAAATACAGGGACATCTAACTATGGCTACACCTTC.

The sample holds many counts of this clonotype. The chain has TRBV5-5 and TRBJ1-2, with a tentative D call TRBD1 (5 bases). The CDR3 runs to 17 residues. V lost 3 bases, J lost 1 base, and 19 bases lay in between. Germline V gene sequence: CDR1 SGHKS, CDR2 YYEKEE (reference sequence). CDR3 sequence (DNA): TGTGCCAGCAGCTGGGACGCGGGATTTAGTTATAACTATGGCTACACCTTC. This codes for CASSWDAGFSYNYGYTF. The full variable domain, in which reference TRBV5-5 and TRBJ1-2 provide the parts outside the CDR3, is DAGVTQSPTHLIKTRGQQVTLRCSPISGHKSVSWYQQVLGQGPQFIFQYYEKEERGRGNFPDRFSARQFPNYSSELNVNALLLGDSALYLCASSWDAGFSYNYGYTFGSGTRLTVV.

This clonotype has a single count. The chain is built from TRBV2 and TRBJ2-7; D is unclear. The CDR3 spans 13 residues. Germline CDR1 SNHLY, CDR2 FYNNEI. V was trimmed by 6 bases and J by 2 bases, leaving 11 bases between them. The CDR3 DNA reads as TGTGCCAGCAGCGCCAGAACCACCTACGAGCAGTACTTC. The encoded protein is CASSARTTYEQYF.

The count of this clonotype is one. The CDR3 carries no conserved terminal phenylalanine or tryptophan, so it likely arises from a read error. V gene TRBV24-1 combines with J gene TRBJ1-1; no clear D gene. Germline V gene sequence: CDR1 KGHDR, CDR2 SFDVKD. The CDR3 length is 11 residues. Trimming removed 11 bases at V and 11 bases at J, with 17 bases between. The CDR3 loop is CANRYSPKAFL. CDR3 DNA: TGTGCCAACCGGTACAGCCCCAAGGCTTTCCTT.

The chain joins TRBV7-9 to TRBJ2-7, with a weak D call TRBD1 (5 bases). The CDR3 is 17 residues long. The V gene's germline CDR1 is SEHNR and CDR2 FQNEAQ (reference sequence). Trimming stripped 6 bases from V and 0 bases from J, with 21 bases between. This CDR3 is CASSAYPQEINSYEQYF. In nucleotides, the CDR3 is TGTGCCAGCAGTGCCTACCCACAGGAGATTAACTCCTACGAGCAGTACTTC.

The rearrangement joins TRBV2 to TRBJ1-1, with D unresolved. This CDR3 has 13 amino acids. Germline V gives CDR1 SNHLY, CDR2 FYNNEI. Between the trimmed V and J ends, which lost 7 bases and 0 bases, there was a span of 9 bases. CDR3 protein: CASNFQLNTEAFF. The CDR3 DNA reads TGTGCCAGCAATTTCCAGTTGAACACTGAAGCTTTCTTT.

The chain is built from TRBV6-1 and TRBJ1-3; D is possibly TRBD1 (5 bases). CDR1 is MNHNS and CDR2 is SASEGT in the germline V gene. This CDR3 is built from 14 residues. Trimming shortened V by 4 bases and J by 6 bases, and 13 bases separated the two germline ends. CDR3 sequence (DNA): TGTGCCAGCAGTGGTCAGGGACCCGAAAACACCATATATTTT. It encodes CASSGQGPENTIYF.

V gene TRBV19 combines with J gene TRBJ2-1, with TRBD2 matching 10 bases. J lost 2 bases, V lost 3 bases, and 4 bases had no gene match. The CDR3 loop spans 16 amino acids. Looked up from germline, CDR1 is LNHDA and CDR2 is SQIVND (reference sequence). CDR3 in amino acids: CASSIGLAVPYNEQFF. For the CDR3, the DNA is TGTGCCAGTAGTATCGGACTAGCGGTGCCCTACAATGAGCAGTTCTTC.

The chain uses TRBV20-1 and TRBJ2-7; 7 positions agree with TRBD2. V shed 1 base and J 2 bases; nucleotides not matched to a gene: 5. This CDR3 spans 14 amino acids. Per the germline V gene, CDR1 is DFQATT and CDR2 is SNEGSKA (reference sequence). The CDR3 loop is CSARASGDAYEQYF. The CDR3 bases are TGCAGTGCTAGAGCCAGCGGGGACGCCTACGAGCAGTACTTC.

The chain has TRBV12-3 or TRBV12-4 and TRBJ1-2; a possible D gene is TRBD1 (5 bases). The CDR3 consists of 13 residues. The V and J ends lost 6 bases and 3 bases respectively, with 11 bases between them. Here the CDR3 reads CASRPGGDYGYTF. The DNA for the CDR3 is TGTGCCAGCAGACCCGGGGGGGACTATGGCTACACCTTC.

This clonotype was picked up many times. The chain has TRBV5-8 and TRBJ2-2; D tentatively fits TRBD1 or TRBD2 (5 bases each). V was trimmed by 4 bases and J by 0 bases, leaving 7 bases between them. The CDR3 is 14 residues long. Germline lookup yields CDR1 SGHTS and CDR2 YDEGEE. CDR3 loop: CASSGTTNTGELFF. In DNA form, the CDR3 reads TGTGCCAGCAGCGGGACCACGAACACCGGGGAGCTGTTTTTT.

The gene calls are TRBV4-3 and TRBJ2-7; 11 nucleotides line up with TRBD1. Trimming at V came to 3 bases and at J to 4 bases, leaving 2 bases not matched to a gene. The CDR3 contains 14 residues. Germline values: CDR1 LGHNA, CDR2 YSLEER. Here the CDR3 reads CASSQDRGRYEQYF. The CDR3 coding sequence is TGCGCCAGCAGCCAGGACAGGGGGCGATACGAGCAGTACTTC.

For the CDR3, the DNA is TGTGCCAGCAGTGATTATAGGAAAAACACTGAAGCTTTCTTT. Translated, it gives CASSDYRKNTEAFF. This rearrangement joins TRBV6-1 to TRBJ1-1; D is ambiguous. The CDR3 is made up of 14 amino acids. Germline CDR1 and CDR2: MNHNS and SASEGT. V lost 3 bases and J 2 bases, leaving 10 bases between the germline ends.

The chain links TRBV7-8 to TRBJ2-7, with D hard to call. Germline V gene lookup returns CDR1 SGHVS and CDR2 FQNEAQ. The CDR3 is 14 amino acids. The V end lost 1 base, the J end lost 3 bases, and 10 bases lay between the germline ends. The CDR3 DNA sequence: TGTGCCAGCAGCTTAGTTGCATTGGGCTACGAGCAGTACTTC. Its translation is CASSLVALGYEQYF.

The chain combines TRBV20-1 with TRBJ2-1, with TRBD1 as a possible D gene (5 bases). V gave up 0 bases and J gave up 2 bases, with 11 bases separating them. Germline CDR1 DFQATT, CDR2 SNEGSKA (reference sequence). CDR3 length: 15 residues. This CDR3 is CSARDPGSPYNEQFF. DNA for the CDR3: TGCAGTGCTAGAGATCCAGGGTCCCCCTACAATGAGCAGTTCTTC.

The chain couples TRBV9 to TRBJ2-7; 10 bases match TRBD1. Germline V CDR1 and CDR2: SGDLS, YYNGEE. The CDR3 is made up of 14 amino acids. Unmatched junction bases numbered 11, after V lost 5 bases and J lost 9 bases. The CDR3 DNA reads as TGTGCCAGCAGTTTCCTCGGACAGGGGGGCGCGCAGTACTTC. Protein: CASSFLGQGGAQYF.

In this sample, this clonotype turned up many times. The genes are TRBV4-1 and TRBJ1-1; tentative D call: TRBD1 (5 bases). This CDR3 spans 17 amino acids. The V gene lost 0 bases and the J gene lost 4 bases, with 18 bases spanning the gap. CDR1 and CDR2 (germline): MGHRA, YSYEKL. CDR3 sequence reads: CASSQEGNSWGSTEAFF. The CDR3 DNA reads TGCGCCAGCAGCCAAGAGGGTAATTCATGGGGGAGCACTGAAGCTTTCTTT.

This clonotype was seen more than once but under ten times. The rearrangement joins TRBV27 to TRBJ2-1; 7 bases line up with TRBD1. V was pared by 7 bases and J by 5 bases, with 5 bases of the junction left unmatched. Looked up from germline, CDR1 is MNHEY and CDR2 is SMNVEV (reference sequence). The CDR3 sequence is 13 residues long. The CDR3 sequence: CASISTGNNEQFF. Written as DNA, the CDR3 is TGTGCCAGCATCTCGACAGGGAACAATGAGCAGTTCTTC.

This clonotype was counted at least ten times. The chain carries TRBV9 and TRBJ1-1; D may be TRBD1 (5 bases). The CDR3 extends over 13 amino acids. CDR1 and CDR2 from the germline V gene are SGDLS and YYNGEE. The ends were cut back, 3 bases at V and 3 bases at J, with 9 bases in the middle. Written as DNA, the CDR3 is TGTGCCAGCAGCGCCGGGACGCACACTGAAGCTTTCTTT. It specifies CASSAGTHTEAFF.

The genes are TRBV29-1 and TRBJ1-2; D is uncertain. CDR1 is SQVTM, CDR2 ANQGSEA, per germline. The CDR3 is 14 residues long. Trimming shortened V by 6 bases and J by 2 bases, and 16 bases separated the two germline ends. The CDR3 nucleotides are TGCAGCGTAGACCCCGACATCTTCAACTATGGCTACACCTTC. Translating gives CSVDPDIFNYGYTF.

This chain joins TRBV12-3 or TRBV12-4 and TRBJ2-7, with 10 positions matching TRBD1. V was pared by 6 bases and J by 7 bases, with 15 bases of the junction left unmatched. CDR3 size: 16 residues. The CDR3 here is CASRPNPGQGREEQYF. CDR3 bases: TGTGCCAGCAGGCCGAACCCGGGACAGGGGCGCGAGGAGCAGTACTTC.

The chain recombines TRBV2 with TRBJ1-5; 7 bases align to TRBD1. V shed 6 bases, J shed 5 bases, and the junction held 10 bases outside the gene matches. Germline assignment: CDR1 SNHLY and CDR2 FYNNEI. There are 15 residues in the CDR3. The CDR3 loop reads CASSATTGTDQPQHF. DNA of the CDR3: TGTGCCAGCAGCGCAACGACAGGGACCGATCAGCCCCAGCATTTT.

The V call is TRBV15, the J call TRBJ1-2; 7 nucleotides match TRBD1. This CDR3 contains 17 residues. The V and J ends lost 0 bases and 2 bases, in that order; junction bases with no gene match: 9. In germline, CDR1 is LNHNV, CDR2 YYDKDF (reference sequence). This chain's CDR3 is CATSRDNYADRNYGYTF. Here the CDR3 DNA reads TGTGCCACCAGCAGAGATAATTACGCGGACAGGAACTATGGCTACACCTTC.

This clonotype appeared a single time. The chain carries TRBV5-6 and TRBJ2-7, with D tentatively TRBD2 (5 bases). This CDR3 has 13 amino acids. The V and J ends lost 9 bases and 1 base respectively, with 14 bases between them. Germline V lookup: CDR1 SGHDT, CDR2 YYEEEE. The CDR3 sequence: CATYYEGSYEQYF. DNA for the CDR3: TGTGCCACCTACTATGAGGGTTCCTACGAGCAGTACTTC.

The sample holds many counts of this clonotype. The rearrangement links TRBV7-6 to TRBJ2-3; 12 bases match TRBD2. Germline CDR1 is SGHVS and CDR2 is FNYEAQ. The CDR3 consists of 15 residues. V shed 5 bases and J 3 bases; nucleotides not matched to a gene: 3. The CDR3 coding sequence is TGTGCCAGCAGCCTGACTAGCGGGAGAACAGATACGCAGTATTTT. Its protein is CASSLTSGRTDTQYF.